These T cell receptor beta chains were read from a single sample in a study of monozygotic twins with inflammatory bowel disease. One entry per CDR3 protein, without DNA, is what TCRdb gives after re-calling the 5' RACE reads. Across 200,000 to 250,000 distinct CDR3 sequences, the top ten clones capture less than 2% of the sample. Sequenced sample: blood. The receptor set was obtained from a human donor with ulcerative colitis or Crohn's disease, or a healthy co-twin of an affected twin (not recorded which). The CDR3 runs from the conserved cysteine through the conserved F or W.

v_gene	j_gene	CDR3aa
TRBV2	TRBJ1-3	CASSERSLAFQSGNTIYF
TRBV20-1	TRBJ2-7	CSADRLSYEQYF
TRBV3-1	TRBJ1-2	CASSRRDRGFDGYTF
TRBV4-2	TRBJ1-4	CASSREDRANEKLFF
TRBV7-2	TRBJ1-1	CASTLTSGAEAFF
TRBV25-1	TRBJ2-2	CASRRPNTGELFF
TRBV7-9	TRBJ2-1	CASSTTGDNEQFF
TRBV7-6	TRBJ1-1	CASSSGEGTEAFF
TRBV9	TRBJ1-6	CASASGLYNSPLHF
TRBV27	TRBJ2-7	CASSTYYEQYF
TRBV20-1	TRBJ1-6	CSASRGHTLDANSPLHF
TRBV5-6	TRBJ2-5	CASSLALQETQYF
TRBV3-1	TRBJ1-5	CASSQGQGAGQPQHF
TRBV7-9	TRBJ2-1	CASSWRTDYNEQFF
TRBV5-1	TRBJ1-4	CASRGLQGGNEKLFF
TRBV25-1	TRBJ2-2	CASSEKYRGLFGELFF
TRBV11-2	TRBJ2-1	CASSLREHNEQFF
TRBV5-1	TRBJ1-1	CASSLDGGLTEAFF
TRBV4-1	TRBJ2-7	CASSPATPSYEQYF
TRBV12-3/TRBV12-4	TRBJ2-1	CASSSMGNELFF
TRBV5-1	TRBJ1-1	CASSLDAGRTEAFF
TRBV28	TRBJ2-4	CASSFPRGAVAKNIQYF
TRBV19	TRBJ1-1	CATSRQGRTEAFF
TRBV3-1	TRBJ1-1	CASSRLQRTNTEAFF
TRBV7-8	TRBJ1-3	CASRGGEGVSSGNTIYF
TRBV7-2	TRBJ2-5	CASSTYRAGETQYF
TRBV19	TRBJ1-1	CASSIIGGRPAEAFF
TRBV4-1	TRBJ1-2	CASSQDLASTYGYTF
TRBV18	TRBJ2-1	CASSLLKRLNSYNEQFF